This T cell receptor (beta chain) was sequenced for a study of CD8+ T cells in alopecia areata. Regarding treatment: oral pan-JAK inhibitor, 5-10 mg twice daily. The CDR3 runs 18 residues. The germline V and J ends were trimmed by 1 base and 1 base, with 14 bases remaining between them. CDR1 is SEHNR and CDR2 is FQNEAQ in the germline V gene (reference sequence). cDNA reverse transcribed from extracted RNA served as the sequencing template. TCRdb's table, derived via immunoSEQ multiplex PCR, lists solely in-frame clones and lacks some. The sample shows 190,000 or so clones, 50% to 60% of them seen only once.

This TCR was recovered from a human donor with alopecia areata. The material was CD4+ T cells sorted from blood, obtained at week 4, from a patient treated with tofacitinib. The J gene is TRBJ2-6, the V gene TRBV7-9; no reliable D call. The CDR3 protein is CASSLGGQIWSGANVLTF. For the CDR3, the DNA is TGTGCCAGCAGCTTAGGTGGGCAGATCTGGTCTGGGGCCAACGTCCTGACTTTC.